This TCR beta chain was identified during a study of blood T cell repertoires in COVID-19. Germline V gene sequence: CDR1 GTSNPN, CDR2 SVGIG (reference sequence). The ends lost 2 bases at V and 6 bases at J; junction bases unmatched: 4. The CDR3 contains 13 residues. Assay used: immunoSEQ multiplex PCR; TCRdb lists only in-frame clones, some missing. The sample consists of some 73,000 clones, around 85% of them appearing once. Sequences were obtained from peripheral blood. The sequence came from a man aged 45-60 years with COVID-19, enrolled during active disease. The chain links TRBV30 to TRBJ2-3; TRBD2 matches 8 bases. CDR3 amino acids: CAWSSGGEDTQYF. The CDR3 nucleotides are TGTGCCTGGAGTAGCGGGGGAGAGGATACGCAGTATTTT.